This TCR beta chain was sequenced during a study of cytomegalovirus exposure and HLA in healthy donors. This CDR3 region has 14 residues. The ends lost 6 bases at V and 4 bases at J; junction bases unmatched: 5. Germline-derived CDR1 and CDR2 are MNHEY and SVGAGI. Findings and limits, study-wide: The authors excluded some V segments, including TRBV6-2 and TRBV6-3, as indistinguishable. An ancestry cluster, one associated with Asian ancestry, reportedly showed fewer N-insertions than the approximately 650-donor mean in a later analysis.

In the PCR, 60 Vbeta and 13 Jbeta primers were used. Produced via immunoSEQ multiplex PCR; TCRdb's table is partial and in-frame only. Among under 200,000 clones listed, 80% were seen once. This clone was observed a handful of times. The antigen is not known. Specimen: PBMCs. V and J are TRBV6-5 and TRBJ2-1; 8 bases match TRBD1. This clonotype was sampled from a man between 40 and 49 years old in good health and CMV-seronegative. The CDR3 sequence: CASSPTGGYNEQFF. CDR3 coding DNA: TGTGCCAGCAGCCCAACAGGGGGTTACAATGAGCAGTTCTTC.